The T cell receptor (beta chain) described here comes from a study of STAT5B mutations in CD4+ large granular lymphocyte leukemia. General study findings and limits: Patient CD4-sorted repertoires looked more clonal than healthy CD4+ repertoires, even without putative leukemic clones.

Note on this clone: Its antigen is not known.

Measured with immunoSEQ multiplex PCR; TCRdb has only the in-frame clones, and not every one. In the table there are about 32,000 clones, about 88% of which are singletons. The CDR3 loop spans 15 amino acids. The trim removed 1 base at V and 5 bases at J, leaving 6 bases unmatched. Germline-derived CDR1 and CDR2 are MGHRA and YSYEKL. This receptor was obtained from a human donor in good health. The specimen sequenced was CD4+ T cells from blood buffy coats. V and J are TRBV4-1 and TRBJ2-5; TRBD2 aligns across 8 bases. Written as DNA, the CDR3 is TGCGCCAGCAGCCAAGGGGAGCGGGAGAGGGAGACCCAGTACTTC. Translation: CASSQGERERETQYF.